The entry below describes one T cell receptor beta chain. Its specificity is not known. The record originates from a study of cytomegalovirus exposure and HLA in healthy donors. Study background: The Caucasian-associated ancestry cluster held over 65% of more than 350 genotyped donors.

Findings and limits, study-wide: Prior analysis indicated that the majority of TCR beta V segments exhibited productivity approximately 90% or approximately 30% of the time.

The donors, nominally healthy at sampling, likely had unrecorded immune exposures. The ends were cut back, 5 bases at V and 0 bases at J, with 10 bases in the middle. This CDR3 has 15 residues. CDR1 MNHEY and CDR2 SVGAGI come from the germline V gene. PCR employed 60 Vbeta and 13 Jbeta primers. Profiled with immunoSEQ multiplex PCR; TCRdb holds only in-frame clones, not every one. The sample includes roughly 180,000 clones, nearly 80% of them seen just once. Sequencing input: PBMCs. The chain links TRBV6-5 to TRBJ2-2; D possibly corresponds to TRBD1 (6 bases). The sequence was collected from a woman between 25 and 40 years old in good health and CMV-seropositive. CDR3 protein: CASSLTGPNTGELFF. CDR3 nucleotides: TGTGCCAGCAGTCTCACAGGGCCGAACACCGGGGAGCTGTTTTTT.